Each of the 17 T cell receptor beta chains below was sequenced from the same sample in a study of a mutant IDH1 vaccine in newly diagnosed glioma. Time point described: baseline, week 1 (first vaccination visit). Treatment indicated: pre-vaccination baseline after standard-of-care therapy. Produced via immunoSEQ multiplex PCR; TCRdb's table is partial and in-frame only. The data hold over 45,000 clones, with around 92% observed a single time. The sample was PBMCs, taken from a glioma patient treated with radiotherapy, temozolomide or both. The receptors come from a man aged 50 to 59 with glioma.

This chain links TRBV30 with TRBJ2-7; 7 bases agree with TRBD1. Germline values: CDR1 GTSNPN, CDR2 SVGIG (reference sequence). After removal of 1 base from V and 3 bases from J, the junction contained 6 bases not matched to a gene. The CDR3 runs to 14 residues. CDR3 sequence reads: CAWSAGQSLYEQYF. For the CDR3, the DNA is TGTGCCTGGAGTGCGGGACAGTCCCTCTACGAGCAGTACTTC. The full variable domain, completed using reference TRBV30 and TRBJ2-7, is SQTIHQWPATLVQPVGSPLSLECTVEGTSNPNLYWYRQAAGRGLQLLFYSVGIGQISSEVPQNLSASRPQDRQFILSSKKLLLSDSGFYLCAWSAGQSLYEQYFGPGTRLTVT.

The gene calls are TRBV15 and TRBJ2-3, with a weak D call TRBD1 (5 bases). Trimming took off 6 bases at V and 2 bases at J, with 12 bases between the two ends. This CDR3 contains 14 residues. In germline, CDR1 is LNHNV, CDR2 YYDKDF (reference sequence). CDR3 in DNA: TGTGCCACCAGAAGACAGTCTACCACAGATACGCAGTATTTT. Protein: CATRRQSTTDTQYF.

The J gene is TRBJ2-3, the V gene TRBV7-9; 7 nucleotides match TRBD2. Trimming took 5 bases from V and 4 from J; bases not matched to a gene: 9. The germline V gene has CDR1 SEHNR and CDR2 FQNEAQ (reference sequence). The CDR3 extends over 15 amino acids. Written as DNA, the CDR3 is TGTGCCAGCAGCCGGTTTCGGACTAGTGCAGATACGCAGTATTTT. Translating gives CASSRFRTSADTQYF.

This chain uses TRBV19 with TRBJ1-1, with TRBD1 as a possible D gene (6 bases). The CDR3 is 14 residues long. V gave up 3 bases and J gave up 4 bases, with 12 bases separating them. CDR1 LNHDA and CDR2 SQIVND come from the germline V gene (reference sequence). Here the CDR3 DNA reads TGTGCCAGTAGTATTCGGCAGGGGAGCACTGAAGCTTTCTTT. Translation: CASSIRQGSTEAFF.

The chain joins TRBV30 to TRBJ2-3; 8 positions agree with TRBD1. CDR3 size: 15 residues. Germline assignment: CDR1 GTSNPN and CDR2 SVGIG (reference sequence). The junction had 9 bases not matched to a gene; V was cut back by 5 bases and J by 2 bases. DNA of the CDR3: TGTGCCTGGGGCCTTGGACAGGGCCCCACAGATACGCAGTATTTT. Amino acid sequence: CAWGLGQGPTDTQYF.

The rearrangement links TRBV2 to TRBJ1-2, with 12 bases matching TRBD1. The junction had 11 bases not matched to a gene; V was cut back by 8 bases and J by 7 bases. The CDR3 spans 15 residues. Germline assignment: CDR1 SNHLY and CDR2 FYNNEI. DNA of the CDR3: TGTGCCAGCCCCCGGGACAGGGGGCTCGGGGGTGGCTACACCTTC. It encodes CASPRDRGLGGGYTF.

Only one count was recorded for this clone. CDR3: CASSPRGGQYTGELFF. In DNA, the CDR3 is TGTGCCAGCAGCCCCCGCGGGGGGCAATACACCGGGGAGCTGTTTTTT. V and J are TRBV7-2 and TRBJ2-2; 8 bases are shared with TRBD2. The CDR3 runs to 16 residues. J gave up 3 bases and V 5 bases, and 8 bases lay outside the gene matches. Germline CDR1 and CDR2: SGHTA and FQGNSA.

The chain carries TRBV6-4 and TRBJ2-3, with TRBD2 identical over 10 bases. Germline V gene sequence: CDR1 MRHNA, CDR2 SNTAGT. The length of the CDR3 is 15 residues. The V and J ends lost 3 bases and 5 bases, in that order; junction bases with no gene match: 5. The DNA of the CDR3 is TGTGCCAGCAGTGAAACACCTAGCGGGAGAGATACGCAGTATTTT. It encodes CASSETPSGRDTQYF.

The chain has TRBV18 and TRBJ2-5, with D tentatively TRBD1 or TRBD2 (5 bases each). CDR3 length: 15 residues. Germline V gene sequence: CDR1 KGHSH, CDR2 LQKENI. V was cut by 6 bases and J by 1 base, with 15 bases left in between. As DNA, the CDR3 is TGTGCCAGCTCCGCACGGGGACCGCCCCAAGAGACCCAGTACTTC. It translates to CASSARGPPQETQYF. Drawing the rest from reference TRBV18 and TRBJ2-5, the complete variable domain is NAGVMQNPRHLVRRRGQEARLRCSPMKGHSHVYWYRQLPEEGLKFMVYLQKENIIDESGMPKERFSAEFPKEGPSILRIQQVVRGDSAAYFCASSARGPPQETQYFGPGTRLLVL.

The chain combines TRBV29-1 with TRBJ2-3, with D possibly being TRBD1 (6 bases). The ends were cut back, 1 base at V and 0 bases at J, with 11 bases in the middle. CDR1 and CDR2 from the germline V gene are SQVTM and ANQGSEA. The CDR3 sequence is 15 residues long. CDR3 nucleotide sequence: TGCAGCGTTGAAGGTGTGGACAGTAGCACAGATACGCAGTATTTT. Amino acid sequence: CSVEGVDSSTDTQYF.

This clone is a singleton in its sample. The gene calls are TRBV28 and TRBJ1-2, with 7 nucleotides matching TRBD1. With V trimmed by 8 bases and J by 4 bases, 10 bases remained unmatched. Germline assignment: CDR1 MDHEN and CDR2 SYDVKM. The length of the CDR3 is 14 residues. This CDR3 is CASDPSTGTYGYTF. CDR3 coding DNA: TGTGCCAGCGACCCCTCGACAGGGACCTATGGCTACACCTTC.

The genes are TRBV9 and TRBJ2-7; a possible D gene is TRBD2 (7 bases). Germline V gene sequence: CDR1 SGDLS, CDR2 YYNGEE. This CDR3 spans 15 amino acids. With 3 bases removed from V and 5 bases from J, the gap between germline ends came to 18 bases. The CDR3 sequence is CASSAGGTRGDEQYF. The CDR3 DNA reads as TGTGCCAGCAGCGCCGGAGGGACACGGGGGGACGAGCAGTACTTC.

The chain employs TRBV11-2 and TRBJ2-7; possible D gene TRBD1, 7 bases. V lost 5 bases, J lost 6 bases, and 29 bases lay in between. The germline V gene encodes CDR1 SGHAT and CDR2 FQNNGV. The CDR3 consists of 18 residues. As DNA, the CDR3 is TGTGCCAGCAGCGCCAGATTATTTGGGCCAGGGGGGTTCGGCGAGCAGTACTTC. It encodes CASSARLFGPGGFGEQYF.

A word on this clone: This specimen includes other DNA sequences encoding the same CDR3. The V gene is TRBV5-1, the J gene TRBJ2-7; D uncertain. This CDR3 has 11 amino acids. Germline V gives CDR1 SGHRS, CDR2 YFSETQ. Deletions cut 0 bases from V and 4 bases from J, with 2 bases between. This CDR3 reads CASSLGYEQYF. CDR3 nucleotides: TGCGCCAGCAGCTTGGGGTACGAGCAGTACTTC.

V and J are TRBV9 and TRBJ2-7; TRBD1 matches 9 bases. V was clipped by 0 bases and J by 5 bases; unmatched bases: 3. In germline, CDR1 is SGDLS, CDR2 YYNGEE. This CDR3 comprises 14 residues. This chain's CDR3 is CASSVGDRVNEQYF. The CDR3 coding sequence is TGTGCCAGCAGCGTAGGGGACAGGGTAAACGAGCAGTACTTC.

This rearrangement joins TRBV27 to TRBJ2-7, with 9 positions matching TRBD1. V was clipped by 5 bases and J by 3 bases; unmatched bases: 5. The length of the CDR3 is 14 residues. In germline, CDR1 is MNHEY, CDR2 SMNVEV (reference sequence). The CDR3 nucleotides read TGTGCCAGCAGTCCACAGGGGGCCCACTACGAGCAGTACTTC. This sequence encodes CASSPQGAHYEQYF.

The chain recombines TRBV19 with TRBJ1-4; possible D gene TRBD1, 5 bases. The germline V and J ends were trimmed by 5 bases and 2 bases, with 18 bases remaining between them. CDR3 length equals 17 residues. Looked up from germline, CDR1 is LNHDA and CDR2 is SQIVND (reference sequence). The CDR3 coding sequence is TGTGCCAGTAGTCCGGGACGGAGCCCTCCCACTAATGAAAAACTGTTTTTT. Translation: CASSPGRSPPTNEKLFF. Looking up the rest from reference TRBV19 and TRBJ1-4 gives the full variable domain: DGGITQSPKYLFRKEGQNVTLSCEQNLNHDAMYWYRQDPGQGLRLIYYSQIVNDFQKGDIAEGYSVSREKKESFPLTVTSAQKNPTAFYLCASSPGRSPPTNEKLFFGSGTQLSVL.